This T cell receptor beta chain was identified during a study of cytomegalovirus exposure and HLA in healthy donors. Study-wide context: Out of about 190 million T cells, an earlier analysis found roughly 110 million unique TCR beta sequences in total.

60 Vbeta and 13 Jbeta primers were used in PCR. Sequencing used immunoSEQ multiplex PCR; TCRdb keeps in-frame clones, though not all of them. Of fewer than 250,000 clones listed, 60% to 80% are singletons. About this clone itself: Its antigen is still unknown.

Per germline, CDR1 MNHNS and CDR2 SASEGT. The CDR3 covers 15 residues. Between the trimmed V and J ends, which lost 6 bases and 2 bases, there was a span of 14 bases. Whole-study results and caveats: The authors considered a cluster of highly shared sequence variants likely to be a sequencing artifact.

The chain uses TRBV6-1 and TRBJ2-1, with D perhaps matching TRBD2 (6 bases). The sequencing sample was made of PBMCs. This receptor was identified in a man aged 18 to 30 in good health and CMV-seronegative. The CDR3 region is CASSPGSYPYNEQFF. The CDR3 coding sequence is TGTGCCAGCAGCCCCGGGAGTTATCCCTACAATGAGCAGTTCTTC.